What follows are 15 T cell receptor beta chains derived from one specimen sequenced in a study of blood T cell repertoires in COVID-19. The method was immunoSEQ multiplex PCR; TCRdb's version includes in-frame clones alone and lacks a portion of them. This sample has almost 70,000 clones, with 75% to 90% found just once. Sequenced material: peripheral blood. These receptors all come from a woman aged 45-65 years with active COVID-19.

This chain connects TRBV5-1 to TRBJ2-2; the match to TRBD2 covers 7 bases. Germline V gene sequence: CDR1 SGHRS, CDR2 YFSETQ. J gave up 7 bases and V 0 bases, and 9 bases lay outside the gene matches. The CDR3 contains 16 residues. The CDR3 loop is CASSLAAGVQGGELFF. The DNA of the CDR3 is TGCGCCAGCAGCTTGGCTGCGGGAGTACAAGGCGGGGAGCTGTTTTTT.

The gene calls are TRBV30 and TRBJ1-1; 7 bases map to TRBD1. This CDR3 has 15 residues. V gave up 5 bases and J gave up 4 bases; unmatched junction bases: 13. Germline V gene sequence: CDR1 GTSNPN, CDR2 SVGIG (reference sequence). The DNA for the CDR3 is TGTGCCTGGGGGCTAGGGGGCGCGATGTCCACTGAAGCTTTCTTT. Translating it yields CAWGLGGAMSTEAFF.

This clone has only one observation. The chain links TRBV28 to TRBJ1-5, with 8 bases aligning to TRBD1. CDR1 is MDHEN and CDR2 is SYDVKM in the germline V gene. This CDR3 is built from 15 residues. With 10 bases clipped from V and 9 bases from J, the junction kept 17 bases outside the gene matches. Written as DNA, the CDR3 is TGTGCCACGCGATTTCTAGGACAGGGAAGTTGGCCCCAGCATTTT. Protein product: CATRFLGQGSWPQHF.

This sequence joins TRBV6-6 and TRBJ2-1; D call uncertain. The germline V and J ends were trimmed by 6 bases and 5 bases, with 14 bases remaining between them. Germline V CDR1 and CDR2: MNHNY, SVGAGI (reference sequence). The CDR3 totals 14 residues. Here the CDR3 reads CASRVLAADNEQFF. CDR3 DNA sequence: TGTGCCAGCAGGGTCCTCGCGGCCGACAATGAGCAGTTCTTC.

V and J are TRBV7-3 and TRBJ2-2, with 7 bases fitting TRBD1. This CDR3 spans 14 amino acids. Germline V lookup: CDR1 SGHTA, CDR2 FQGTGA. V was pared by 5 bases and J by 6 bases, with 6 bases of the junction left unmatched. The CDR3 DNA is TGTGCCAGCAGCGAGTACAGGGGAGCCGGGGAGCTGTTTTTT. It specifies CASSEYRGAGELFF.

The chain combines TRBV2 with TRBJ2-1; 9 bases match TRBD2. Germline CDR1 is SNHLY and CDR2 is FYNNEI. The CDR3 is 13 amino acids. The V and J ends lost 8 bases and 9 bases, in that order; junction bases with no gene match: 8. DNA of the CDR3: TGTGCCAGCGGGGCTAGCGGGAAGCTTGAGCAGTTCTTC. Protein sequence: CASGASGKLEQFF.

The CDR3 loop is CASSPGGTRGYGYTF. In DNA form, the CDR3 reads TGTGCCAGCAGTCCAGGGGGGACTAGGGGCTATGGCTACACCTTC. V usage is TRBV2 and J usage is TRBJ1-2; TRBD1 agrees at 7 bases. V was pared by 5 bases and J by 4 bases, with 10 bases of the junction left unmatched. The CDR3 sequence is 15 residues long. Germline CDR1 SNHLY, CDR2 FYNNEI.

This chain uses TRBV9 with TRBJ2-1; weak D call: TRBD2 (6 bases). This CDR3 comprises 15 residues. Germline-derived CDR1 and CDR2 are SGDLS and YYNGEE. With 3 bases removed from V and 5 bases from J, the gap between germline ends came to 15 bases. The CDR3 here is CASSEVGGPNNEQFF. CDR3 nucleotide sequence: TGTGCCAGCAGCGAGGTGGGGGGACCCAACAATGAGCAGTTCTTC. The variable domain in full, with the rest retrieved from reference TRBV9 and TRBJ2-1, is DSGVTQTPKHLITATGQRVTLRCSPRSGDLSVYWYQQSLDQGLQFLIQYYNGEERAKGNILERFSAQQFPDLHSELNLSSLELGDSALYFCASSEVGGPNNEQFFGPGTRLTVL.

The gene calls are TRBV29-1 and TRBJ2-1, with 11 bases identical to TRBD1. The V gene's germline CDR1 is SQVTM and CDR2 ANQGSEA. V was pared by 6 bases and J by 4 bases, with 8 bases of the junction left unmatched. CDR3 length: 15 residues. CDR3 sequence (DNA): TGCAGCGTGTCCCAAGGACAGGGGGCTTACAATGAGCAGTTCTTC. Translated, it gives CSVSQGQGAYNEQFF.

This clone was seen a single time. V gene TRBV29-1 combines with J gene TRBJ1-1, with 10 nucleotides matching TRBD1. J gave up 2 bases and V 6 bases, and 15 bases lay outside the gene matches. In germline, CDR1 is SQVTM, CDR2 ANQGSEA. The CDR3 sequence is 17 residues long. CDR3 in DNA: TGCAGCGTGAAGGAATTTTCTAGACAGGGGGCAAACACTGAAGCTTTCTTT. Amino acids: CSVKEFSRQGANTEAFF.

The V call is TRBV4-2, the J call TRBJ1-1; a weak D match, TRBD1 (6 bases). CDR1 and CDR2 from the germline V gene are LGHNA and YNFKEQ. The CDR3 extends over 15 amino acids. The V end was cut by 10 bases, the J end by 5 bases, with 23 bases between. The CDR3 bases are TGTGCCACCTCCCGATCAGGGGAGGGAGAGACTGAAGCTTTCTTT. It is translated as CATSRSGEGETEAFF.

A few counts support this clone. The chain recombines TRBV6-5 with TRBJ1-1; D is uncertain. Deletions cut 0 bases from V and 3 bases from J, with 14 bases between. The CDR3 totals 16 residues. The germline V gene has CDR1 MNHEY and CDR2 SVGAGI. CDR3 in amino acids: CASSYSNFYRDTEAFF. DNA of the CDR3: TGTGCCAGCAGTTACTCGAATTTTTATCGGGACACTGAAGCTTTCTTT.

This chain uses TRBV5-1 with TRBJ1-4, with D perhaps matching TRBD1 (6 bases). V was clipped by 4 bases and J by 5 bases, with 12 bases between them. The germline V gene encodes CDR1 SGHRS and CDR2 YFSETQ. CDR3 length: 14 amino acids. CDR3: CASSLQGSNEKLFF. The CDR3 DNA follows: TGCGCCAGCAGCCTTCAGGGGAGCAATGAAAAACTGTTTTTT. Together with reference TRBV5-1 and TRBJ1-4, the CDR3 gives the full variable domain: KAGVTQTPRYLIKTRGQQVTLSCSPISGHRSVSWYQQTPGQGLQFLFEYFSETQRNKGNFPGRFSGRQFSNSRSEMNVSTLELGDSALYLCASSLQGSNEKLFFGSGTQLSVL.

The chain couples TRBV19 to TRBJ1-2; D is ambiguous. CDR1 is LNHDA, CDR2 SQIVND, per germline (reference sequence). V lost 4 bases to trimming and J lost 8 bases, with 8 bases between them. The CDR3 loop spans 11 amino acids. This CDR3 is CASSTYAGYTF. The CDR3 nucleotides are TGTGCCAGTAGTACCTACGCCGGCTACACCTTC.

The chain is built from TRBV24-1 and TRBJ2-5, with 7 positions matching TRBD2. CDR3 length: 15 residues. Looked up from germline, CDR1 is KGHDR and CDR2 is SFDVKD. Trimming took 3 bases from V and 1 from J; bases not matched to a gene: 4. The CDR3 spells CATSDPLAAQETQYF. The CDR3 DNA reads TGTGCCACCAGTGATCCGCTAGCGGCCCAAGAGACCCAGTACTTC.